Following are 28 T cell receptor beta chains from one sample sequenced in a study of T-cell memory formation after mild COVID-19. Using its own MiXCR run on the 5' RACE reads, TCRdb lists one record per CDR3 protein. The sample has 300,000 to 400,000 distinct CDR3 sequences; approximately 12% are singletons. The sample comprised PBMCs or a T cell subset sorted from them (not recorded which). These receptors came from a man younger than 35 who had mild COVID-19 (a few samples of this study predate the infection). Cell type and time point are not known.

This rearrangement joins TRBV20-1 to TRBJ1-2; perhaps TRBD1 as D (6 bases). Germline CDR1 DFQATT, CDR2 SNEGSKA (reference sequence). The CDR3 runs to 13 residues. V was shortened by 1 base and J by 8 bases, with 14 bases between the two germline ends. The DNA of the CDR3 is TGCAGTGCTAGAGGTTGGGACACAGGCGGCTACACCTTC. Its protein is CSARGWDTGGYTF.

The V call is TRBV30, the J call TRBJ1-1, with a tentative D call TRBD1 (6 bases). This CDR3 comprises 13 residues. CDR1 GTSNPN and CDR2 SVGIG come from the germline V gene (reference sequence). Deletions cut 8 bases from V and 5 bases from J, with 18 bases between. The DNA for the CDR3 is TGTGCCGCATACCGACAGGTGGGGACTGAAGCTTTCTTT. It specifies CAAYRQVGTEAFF.

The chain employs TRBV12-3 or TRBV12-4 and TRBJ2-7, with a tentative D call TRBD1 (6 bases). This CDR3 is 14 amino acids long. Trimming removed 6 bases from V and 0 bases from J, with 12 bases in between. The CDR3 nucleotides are TGTGCCAGCAGAAGACAGGCCGGCTCCTACGAGCAGTACTTC. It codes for CASRRQAGSYEQYF.

The CDR3 bases are TGTGCCAGCAGTTTGGGGCCAGGGGCCAACTATGGCTACACCTTC. Translating gives CASSLGPGANYGYTF. The V and J genes are TRBV28 and TRBJ1-2, with D perhaps TRBD1 (6 bases). The CDR3 contains 15 residues. The V end was cut by 3 bases, the J end by 2 bases, with 13 bases between. CDR1 and CDR2 from the germline V gene are MDHEN and SYDVKM.

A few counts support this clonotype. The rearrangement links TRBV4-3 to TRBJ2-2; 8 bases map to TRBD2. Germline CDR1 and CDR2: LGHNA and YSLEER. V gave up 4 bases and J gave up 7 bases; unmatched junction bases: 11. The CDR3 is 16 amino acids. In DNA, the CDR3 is TGCGCCAGCAGCCGCCATCGGGGGGGGCAAGGCGGGGAGCTGTTTTTT. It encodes CASSRHRGGQGGELFF.

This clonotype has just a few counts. This CDR3 is CASSQGTAQETQYF. The CDR3 region has the DNA TGTGCCAGCAGCCAAGGAACGGCCCAAGAGACCCAGTACTTC. V and J are TRBV14 and TRBJ2-5, with D hard to call. This CDR3 comprises 14 residues. The germline V and J ends were trimmed by 1 base and 1 base, with 7 bases remaining between them. Germline V gene lookup returns CDR1 SGHDN and CDR2 FVKESK.

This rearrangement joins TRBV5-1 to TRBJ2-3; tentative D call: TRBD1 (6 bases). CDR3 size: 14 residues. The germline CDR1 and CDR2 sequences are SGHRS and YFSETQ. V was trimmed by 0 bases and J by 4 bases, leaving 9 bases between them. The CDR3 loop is CASSLDRVADTQYF. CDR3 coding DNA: TGCGCCAGCAGCTTGGACAGGGTGGCAGATACGCAGTATTTT. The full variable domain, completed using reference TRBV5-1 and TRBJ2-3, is KAGVTQTPRYLIKTRGQQVTLSCSPISGHRSVSWYQQTPGQGLQFLFEYFSETQRNKGNFPGRFSGRQFSNSRSEMNVSTLELGDSALYLCASSLDRVADTQYFGPGTRLTVL.

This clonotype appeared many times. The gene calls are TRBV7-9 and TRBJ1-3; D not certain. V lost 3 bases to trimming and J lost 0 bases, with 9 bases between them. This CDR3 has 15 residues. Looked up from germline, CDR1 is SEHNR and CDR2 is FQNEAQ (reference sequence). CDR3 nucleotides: TGTGCCAGCAGCTTGGTAGTTAGCTCTGGAAACACCATATATTTT. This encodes CASSLVVSSGNTIYF.

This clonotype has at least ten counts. The DNA of the CDR3 is TGTGCCACCAGCGCACCCGGGACAGGGGGCGAGACCCAGTACTTC. Amino acid sequence: CATSAPGTGGETQYF. The gene calls are TRBV15 and TRBJ2-5; 12 nucleotides align to TRBD1. This CDR3 has 15 residues. V lost 5 bases and J lost 5; bases outside the gene matches: 6. CDR1 and CDR2 (germline): LNHNV, YYDKDF (reference sequence).

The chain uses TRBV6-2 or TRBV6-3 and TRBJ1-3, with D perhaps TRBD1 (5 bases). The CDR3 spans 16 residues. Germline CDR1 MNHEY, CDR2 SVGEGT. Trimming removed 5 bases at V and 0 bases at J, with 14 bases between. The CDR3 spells CASSRQGGVSGNTIYF. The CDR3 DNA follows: TGTGCCAGCAGTCGTCAGGGTGGGGTCTCTGGAAACACCATATATTTT.

CDR3 protein: CASTGIGSYNEQFF. The DNA of the CDR3 is TGTGCCAGCACCGGGATAGGGAGCTACAATGAGCAGTTCTTC. J is TRBJ2-1 and V is TRBV5-6; weak D call: TRBD2 (5 bases). V lost 6 bases and J 3 bases, leaving 13 bases between the germline ends. This CDR3 is built from 14 residues. Germline-derived CDR1 and CDR2 are SGHDT and YYEEEE.

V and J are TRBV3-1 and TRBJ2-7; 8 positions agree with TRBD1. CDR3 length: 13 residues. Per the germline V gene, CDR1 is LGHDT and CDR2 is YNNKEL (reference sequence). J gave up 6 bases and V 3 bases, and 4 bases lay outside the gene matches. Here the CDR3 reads CASSHRGRREQYV. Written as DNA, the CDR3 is TGTGCCAGCAGCCACAGGGGGCGACGCGAGCAGTACGTC.

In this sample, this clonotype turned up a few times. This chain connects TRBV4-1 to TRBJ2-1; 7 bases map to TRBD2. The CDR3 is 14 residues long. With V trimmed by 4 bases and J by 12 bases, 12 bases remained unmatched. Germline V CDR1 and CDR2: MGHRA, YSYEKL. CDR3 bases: TGCGCCAGCAGCCCAGCGGGACCTACAAGTTCGCAGTTCTTC. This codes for CASSPAGPTSSQFF.

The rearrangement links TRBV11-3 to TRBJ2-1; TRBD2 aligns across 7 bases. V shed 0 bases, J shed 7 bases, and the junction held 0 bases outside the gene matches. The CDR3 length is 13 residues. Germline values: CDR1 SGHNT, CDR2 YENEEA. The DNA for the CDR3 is TGTGCCAGCAGCTTAGAAGCGGGGAATGAGCAGTTCTTC. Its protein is CASSLEAGNEQFF.

Here the CDR3 reads CASSFPTGTSNNEQFF. CDR3 nucleotide sequence: TGTGCCAGCAGTTTCCCAACCGGGACAAGCAACAATGAGCAGTTCTTC. The chain combines TRBV12-3 or TRBV12-4 with TRBJ2-1; D possibly corresponds to TRBD1 (6 bases). V lost 3 bases to trimming and J lost 5 bases, with 17 bases between them. This CDR3 spans 16 amino acids.

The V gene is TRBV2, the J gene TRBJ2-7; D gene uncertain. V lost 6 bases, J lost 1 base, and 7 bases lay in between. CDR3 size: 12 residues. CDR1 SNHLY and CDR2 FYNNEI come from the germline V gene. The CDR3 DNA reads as TGTGCCAGCAGGTCCGGGTCCTACGAGCAGTACTTC. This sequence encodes CASRSGSYEQYF.

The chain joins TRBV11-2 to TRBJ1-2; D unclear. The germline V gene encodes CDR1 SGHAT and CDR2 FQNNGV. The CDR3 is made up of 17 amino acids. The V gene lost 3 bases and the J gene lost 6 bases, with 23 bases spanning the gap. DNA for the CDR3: TGTGCCAGCAGCTTCGGCAGAGTGCCGACTCCCTCGGATGGCTACACCTTC. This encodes CASSFGRVPTPSDGYTF.

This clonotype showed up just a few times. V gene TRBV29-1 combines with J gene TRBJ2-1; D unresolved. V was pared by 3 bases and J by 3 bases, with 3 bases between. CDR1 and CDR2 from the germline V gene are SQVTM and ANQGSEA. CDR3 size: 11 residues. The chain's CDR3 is CSVELYNEQFF. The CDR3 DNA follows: TGCAGCGTTGAGCTCTACAATGAGCAGTTCTTC.

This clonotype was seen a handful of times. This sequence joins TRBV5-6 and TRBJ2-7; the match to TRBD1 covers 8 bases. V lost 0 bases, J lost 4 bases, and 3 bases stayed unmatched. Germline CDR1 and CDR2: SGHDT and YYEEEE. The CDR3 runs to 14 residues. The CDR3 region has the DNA TGTGCCAGCAGCTTGGGCGACAGGGGTTACGAGCAGTACTTC. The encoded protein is CASSLGDRGYEQYF.

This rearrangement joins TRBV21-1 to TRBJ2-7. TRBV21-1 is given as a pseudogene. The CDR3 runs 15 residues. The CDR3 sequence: CASSKDQYSSYEQYF. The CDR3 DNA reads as TGTGCCAGCAGCAAAGACCAATATTCCTCCTACGAGCAGTACTTC.

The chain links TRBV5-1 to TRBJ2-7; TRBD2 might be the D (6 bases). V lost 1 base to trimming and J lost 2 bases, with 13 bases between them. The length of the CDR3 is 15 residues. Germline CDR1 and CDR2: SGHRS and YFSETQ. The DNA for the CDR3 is TGCGCCAGCAGCTTGTCCCCCCCGGGAGCCTACGAGCAGTACGTC. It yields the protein CASSLSPPGAYEQYV.

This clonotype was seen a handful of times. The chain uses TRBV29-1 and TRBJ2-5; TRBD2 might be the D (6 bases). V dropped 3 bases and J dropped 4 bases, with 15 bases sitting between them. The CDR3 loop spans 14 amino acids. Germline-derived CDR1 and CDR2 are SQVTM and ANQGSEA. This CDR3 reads CSVEEGWRGETQYF. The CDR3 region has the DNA TGCAGCGTTGAGGAGGGATGGAGGGGAGAGACCCAGTACTTC.

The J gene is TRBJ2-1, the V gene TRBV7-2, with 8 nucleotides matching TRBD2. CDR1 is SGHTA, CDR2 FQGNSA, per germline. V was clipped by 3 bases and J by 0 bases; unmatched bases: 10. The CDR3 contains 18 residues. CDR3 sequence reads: CASSFRSGGSPSYNEQFF. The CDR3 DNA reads TGTGCCAGCAGCTTTCGCAGCGGGGGATCCCCCTCCTACAATGAGCAGTTCTTC.

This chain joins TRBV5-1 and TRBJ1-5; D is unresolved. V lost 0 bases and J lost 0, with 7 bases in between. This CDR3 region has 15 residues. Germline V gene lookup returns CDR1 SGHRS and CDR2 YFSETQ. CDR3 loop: CASSLGTDSNQPQHF. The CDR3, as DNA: TGCGCCAGCAGCTTGGGAACGGATAGCAATCAGCCCCAGCATTTT. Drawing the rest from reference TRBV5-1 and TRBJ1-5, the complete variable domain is KAGVTQTPRYLIKTRGQQVTLSCSPISGHRSVSWYQQTPGQGLQFLFEYFSETQRNKGNFPGRFSGRQFSNSRSEMNVSTLELGDSALYLCASSLGTDSNQPQHFGDGTRLSIL.

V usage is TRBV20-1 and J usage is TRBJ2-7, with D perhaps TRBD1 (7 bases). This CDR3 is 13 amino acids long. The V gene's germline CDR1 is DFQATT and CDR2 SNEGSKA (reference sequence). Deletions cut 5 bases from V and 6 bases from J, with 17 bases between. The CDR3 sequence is CSAPTGTGGEQYF. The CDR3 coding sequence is TGCAGTGCTCCGACAGGGACCGGGGGCGAGCAGTACTTC.

The chain's CDR3 is CASSFSGPTLSGTDTQYF. DNA of the CDR3: TGTGCCAGCAGTTTCTCAGGGCCTACTCTCTCCGGCACAGATACGCAGTATTTT. The chain uses TRBV6-5 and TRBJ2-3; D is possibly TRBD1 (5 bases). The CDR3 is 18 residues long. In germline, CDR1 is MNHEY, CDR2 SVGAGI. The V end lost 4 bases, the J end lost 1 base, and 21 bases lay between the germline ends.

The CDR3 DNA reads as TGTGCCAGCAGCCCGGGACTAGGTGGGGATGAGCAGTTCTTC. Amino acids: CASSPGLGGDEQFF. V and J are TRBV6-5 and TRBJ2-1; TRBD2 aligns across 8 bases. CDR3 length: 14 residues. V shed 6 bases, J shed 8 bases, and the junction held 9 bases outside the gene matches. CDR1 and CDR2 (germline): MNHEY, SVGAGI.

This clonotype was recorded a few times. DNA of the CDR3: TGTGCCAGCAGCCCGATGGGGCAGGGGAAAGCTTTCTTT. Its translation: CASSPMGQGKAFF. J is TRBJ1-1 and V is TRBV7-2; a possible D gene is TRBD1 (6 bases). Trimming removed 5 bases from V and 9 bases from J, with 16 bases in between. The CDR3 runs 13 residues. CDR1 SGHTA and CDR2 FQGNSA come from the germline V gene.